Shown below are 26 T cell receptor beta chains from a single sample sequenced in a study of T cells in Graves' hyperthyroidism and ophthalmopathy. What was amplified from RNA transcripts were TCR beta CDR3 regions. The TCR CDR3 was amplified in a first-round RT-PCR using the HTBI primer set. TCRdb independently ran MiXCR on the multiplex PCR reads; one entry per CDR3 protein. The table records hundreds of thousands of distinct CDR3 sequences, over 15% of them present only once. The sequenced material came from blood. Receptors originate from a young woman with Graves' ophthalmopathy.

This clonotype was detected ten times or more. The J gene is TRBJ1-1, the V gene TRBV28; tentatively, D is TRBD1 (6 bases). V lost 2 bases and J lost 10, with 17 bases in between. This CDR3 is 14 amino acids long. From germline, CDR1 is MDHEN and CDR2 SYDVKM. For the CDR3, the DNA is TGTGCCAGCAGTTTAGCCCCTACGGGGGCTGGAGCTTTCTTT. Its protein product is CASSLAPTGAGAFF.

This clonotype was detected many times. This chain joins TRBV7-8 and TRBJ2-2; D is undetermined. CDR3 length: 15 amino acids. V shed 4 bases and J shed 2 bases, with 11 bases lying between them. CDR1 SGHVS and CDR2 FQNEAQ come from the germline V gene. CDR3: CASSSRTGNTGELFF. In DNA form, the CDR3 reads TGTGCCAGCAGCTCCCGGACGGGTAACACCGGGGAGCTGTTTTTT.

The chain is built from TRBV15 and TRBJ2-5; 9 bases are shared with TRBD2. Germline-derived CDR1 and CDR2 are LNHNV and YYDKDF (reference sequence). After removal of 8 bases from V and 7 bases from J, the junction contained 8 bases not matched to a gene. This CDR3 contains 13 residues. CDR3 region: CATRRGGLGTQYF. The CDR3 DNA is TGTGCCACCCGGCGGGGGGGCCTCGGGACCCAGTACTTC.

There are many counts of this clonotype. This chain's CDR3 is CASTKGGAQGYTF. In DNA form, the CDR3 reads TGTGCCAGCACAAAAGGGGGGGCGCAAGGCTACACCTTC. V usage is TRBV12-3 or TRBV12-4 and J usage is TRBJ1-2; a weak D match, TRBD1 (6 bases). The CDR3 is 13 residues long. The V end was cut by 7 bases, the J end by 8 bases, with 17 bases between.

In its sample, this clonotype was seen many times. V gene TRBV20-1 combines with J gene TRBJ2-3; D is unclear. V shed 4 bases and J shed 2 bases, with 10 bases lying between them. Looked up from germline, CDR1 is DFQATT and CDR2 is SNEGSKA (reference sequence). The CDR3 covers 13 residues. The CDR3 nucleotides read TGCAGTGCTACTTCACGGAACACAGATACGCAGTATTTT. This gives the protein CSATSRNTDTQYF.

The chain links TRBV20-1 to TRBJ2-7; perhaps TRBD1 as D (9 bases). The germline gives CDR1 DFQATT, CDR2 SNEGSKA (reference sequence). V dropped 6 bases and J dropped 0 bases, with 21 bases sitting between them. The length of the CDR3 is 16 residues. In nucleotides, the CDR3 is TGCAGTGCCAGCAGCGGGGGACAGGGCCTCTCCTACGAGCAGTACTTC. Translation: CSASSGGQGLSYEQYF.

The CDR3 region has the DNA TGTGCCAGCAGTTCCAGCGGGGGACAAGAGACCCAGTACTTC. Its protein is CASSSSGGQETQYF. The rearrangement links TRBV6-5 to TRBJ2-5; 8 bases match TRBD2. The CDR3 covers 14 residues. The V and J ends lost 4 bases and 2 bases, in that order; junction bases with no gene match: 3. Germline assignment: CDR1 MNHEY and CDR2 SVGAGI.

Ten or more counts support this clonotype. The V call is TRBV4-1, the J call TRBJ2-4; D is unclear. CDR1 is MGHRA and CDR2 is YSYEKL in the germline V gene. The CDR3 runs 15 residues. Trimming shortened V by 2 bases and J by 0 bases, and 8 bases separated the two germline ends. CDR3 amino acids: CASSQRLGAKNIQYF. The CDR3 DNA is TGCGCCAGCAGCCAAAGGTTGGGAGCCAAAAACATTCAGTACTTC.

This clonotype was found many times. The chain links TRBV5-1 to TRBJ2-2; 9 bases fit TRBD2. CDR3 size: 19 residues. J lost 1 base, V lost 4 bases, and 14 bases had no gene match. The germline gives CDR1 SGHRS, CDR2 YFSETQ. CDR3 amino acids: CASSRATGLADGNTGELFF. The CDR3 nucleotides are TGCGCCAGCAGCCGAGCAACGGGACTAGCTGACGGGAACACCGGGGAGCTGTTTTTT.

This clonotype turned up a few times. V and J are TRBV15 and TRBJ2-1; 10 bases agree with TRBD1. Germline values: CDR1 LNHNV, CDR2 YYDKDF (reference sequence). The CDR3 consists of 13 residues. Trimming at V came to 6 bases and at J to 6 bases, leaving 2 bases not matched to a gene. CDR3 bases: TGTGCCACCAGGACAGGGGGCGGCAATGAGCAGTTCTTC. It specifies CATRTGGGNEQFF. The variable domain in full, completed from reference TRBV15 and TRBJ2-1, reads DAMVIQNPRYQVTQFGKPVTLSCSQTLNHNVMYWYQQKSSQAPKLLFHYYDKDFNNEADTPDNFQSRRPNTSFCFLDIRSPGLGDTAMYLCATRTGGGNEQFFGPGTRLTVL.

J is TRBJ1-2 and V is TRBV9; a weak D match, TRBD1 (6 bases). The V end lost 5 bases, the J end lost 8 bases, and 25 bases lay between the germline ends. In germline, CDR1 is SGDLS, CDR2 YYNGEE. The CDR3 covers 16 residues. CDR3 nucleotide sequence: TGTGCCAGCAGGGACCGGGGGGGGCTGTTTTCCTGGGGCTACACCTTC. Amino acids: CASRDRGGLFSWGYTF. The whole variable domain, remainder taken from reference TRBV9 and TRBJ1-2, is DSGVTQTPKHLITATGQRVTLRCSPRSGDLSVYWYQQSLDQGLQFLIQYYNGEERAKGNILERFSAQQFPDLHSELNLSSLELGDSALYFCASRDRGGLFSWGYTFGSGTRLTVV.

The table lists this clonotype with many counts. The chain recombines TRBV25-1 with TRBJ2-5; D not certain. Germline lookup yields CDR1 MGHDK and CDR2 SYGVNS. The CDR3 runs 13 residues. V dropped 2 bases and J dropped 4 bases, with 8 bases sitting between them. The CDR3 here is CASSEGLGETQYF. The CDR3 bases are TGTGCCAGCAGTGAAGGTTTAGGAGAGACCCAGTACTTC.

Of note for this clonotype: Germline and junction disagree at one end, which may indicate a read error. The chain is built from TRBV19 and TRBJ1-5, with 9 bases matching TRBD1. Germline assignment: CDR1 LNHDA and CDR2 SQIVND (reference sequence). The CDR3 is made up of 15 amino acids. In nucleotides, the CDR3 is TGTGCCAGTAGGATAGGACAGGGGAGCAATCAGCCCCAGCATTTT. Protein sequence: CASRIGQGSNQPQHF.

The gene calls are TRBV5-1 and TRBJ2-7; D might be TRBD1 (6 bases). Trimming stripped 2 bases from V and 0 bases from J, with 12 bases between. Germline V gives CDR1 SGHRS, CDR2 YFSETQ. The CDR3 is made up of 15 amino acids. The CDR3 spells CASSFAPGDSYEQYF. CDR3 coding DNA: TGCGCCAGCAGCTTCGCGCCAGGGGACTCCTACGAGCAGTACTTC.

Remarks on this clonotype: This may be a read error: a much more frequent sequence differs by one nucleotide. The chain combines TRBV6-2 or TRBV6-3 with TRBJ2-4; maybe TRBD2 (6 bases). The CDR3 consists of 14 residues. Trimming shortened V by 7 bases and J by 6 bases, and 16 bases separated the two germline ends. The germline V gene encodes CDR1 MNHEY and CDR2 SVGEGT. The CDR3 bases are TGTGCCAGCAAGTCCGGGACTGGCGGAAACATTCAGTACTTC. Its protein product is CASKSGTGGNIQYF.

The genes are TRBV5-4 and TRBJ2-2; 11 positions agree with TRBD2. The junction had 3 bases not matched to a gene; V was cut back by 2 bases and J by 6 bases. Looked up from germline, CDR1 is SGHNT and CDR2 is YYREEE (reference sequence). The CDR3 contains 15 residues. The CDR3 DNA sequence: TGTGCCAGCAGCTTTAGCGGGAGGGGGTCCGGGGAGCTGTTTTTT. Its translation: CASSFSGRGSGELFF.

This clonotype was recorded many times. The J gene is TRBJ1-2, the V gene TRBV7-9; D remains unclear. The CDR3 covers 12 residues. V lost 8 bases to trimming and J lost 1 base, with 8 bases between them. Germline CDR1 SEHNR, CDR2 FQNEAQ (reference sequence). CDR3 nucleotide sequence: TGTGCCAGCGAAGATGATAACTATGGCTACACCTTC. As protein: CASEDDNYGYTF. The full variable domain, rest sourced from reference TRBV7-9 and TRBJ1-2, is DTGVSQNPRHKITKRGQNVTFRCDPISEHNRLYWYRQTLGQGPEFLTYFQNEAQLEKSRLLSDRFSAERPKGSFSTLEIQRTEQGDSAMYLCASEDDNYGYTFGSGTRLTVV.

V gene TRBV2 combines with J gene TRBJ1-4; D gene unclear. Trimming removed 4 bases from V and 0 bases from J, with 6 bases in between. The CDR3 has 14 residues. CDR1 is SNHLY, CDR2 FYNNEI, per germline. This CDR3 is CASSGGTTNEKLFF. As DNA, the CDR3 is TGTGCCAGCAGTGGCGGGACAACTAATGAAAAACTGTTTTTT.

There are many counts of this clonotype. This chain links TRBV27 with TRBJ1-1, with D maybe TRBD1 (6 bases). The V gene's germline CDR1 is MNHEY and CDR2 SMNVEV (reference sequence). Trimming left V 7 bases short and J 1 base short, with 22 bases between. The CDR3 length is 17 residues. Here the CDR3 DNA reads TGTGCCAGCACCCCCGGGGACCAGGGGATACGGAACACTGAAGCTTTCTTT. Its protein is CASTPGDQGIRNTEAFF.

This sequence joins TRBV6-1 and TRBJ2-6; D gene uncertain. Trimming pared 5 bases from V and 0 bases from J, leaving 8 bases between. The V gene's germline CDR1 is MNHNS and CDR2 SASEGT. This CDR3 has 15 residues. The CDR3 DNA follows: TGTGCCAGCAGTCCAACGTTCTCTGGGGCCAACGTCCTGACTTTC. It specifies CASSPTFSGANVLTF.

This clonotype has a count of ten or more. The chain couples TRBV6-2 or TRBV6-3 to TRBJ2-5; D unclear. The germline V gene encodes CDR1 MNHEY and CDR2 SVGEGT. The CDR3 length is 14 residues. V lost 2 bases and J 2 bases, leaving 9 bases between the germline ends. CDR3 bases: TGTGCCAGCAGTTACCTCCACACACAAGAGACCCAGTACTTC. This translates into CASSYLHTQETQYF.

The V call is TRBV19, the J call TRBJ2-7; tentative D call: TRBD1 (5 bases). Per germline, CDR1 LNHDA and CDR2 SQIVND (reference sequence). The ends were cut back, 5 bases at V and 6 bases at J, with 14 bases in the middle. The CDR3 is made up of 13 amino acids. This chain's CDR3 is CASSYYSGSEQYF. The CDR3 DNA reads as TGTGCCAGTAGTTATTACTCAGGGTCCGAGCAGTACTTC.

Only one count was recorded for this clonotype. V is TRBV5-1 and J is TRBJ2-5, with 7 bases that match TRBD1. The germline V gene has CDR1 SGHRS and CDR2 YFSETQ. V shed 0 bases and J 2 bases; nucleotides not matched to a gene: 10. This CDR3 is built from 17 residues. The CDR3 loop reads CASSLDGWDRVQETQYF. CDR3 nucleotide sequence: TGCGCCAGCAGCTTGGACGGTTGGGACAGAGTACAAGAGACCCAGTACTTC.

This clonotype has only a few counts. V gene TRBV5-4 combines with J gene TRBJ2-5; D remains ambiguous. Germline V CDR1 and CDR2: SGHNT, YYREEE (reference sequence). Trimming removed 0 bases at V and 7 bases at J, with 13 bases between. The CDR3 consists of 14 residues. CDR3 bases: TGTGCCAGCAGCTTGGCCCCGGAAAGGGCGACCCAGTACTTC. This translates into CASSLAPERATQYF.

In its sample, this clonotype was seen many times. The chain links TRBV4-3 to TRBJ2-1, with 7 bases fitting TRBD1. The V and J ends lost 1 base and 7 bases, in that order; junction bases with no gene match: 13. The CDR3 length is 17 residues. Germline V gives CDR1 LGHNA, CDR2 YSLEER. The CDR3 sequence is CASSQGPPPTGMNEQFF. The CDR3 DNA sequence: TGCGCCAGCAGCCAAGGACCCCCACCGACAGGGATGAATGAGCAGTTCTTC.

This clonotype has at least ten counts. V gene TRBV10-3 combines with J gene TRBJ1-1, with 7 bases that match TRBD1. Germline V lookup: CDR1 ENHRY, CDR2 SYGVKD. The CDR3 spans 16 residues. Unmatched junction bases numbered 8, after V lost 3 bases and J lost 1 base. The CDR3: CAISDPGGSENTEAFF. For the CDR3, the DNA is TGTGCCATCAGTGACCCAGGGGGTTCGGAGAACACTGAAGCTTTCTTT.